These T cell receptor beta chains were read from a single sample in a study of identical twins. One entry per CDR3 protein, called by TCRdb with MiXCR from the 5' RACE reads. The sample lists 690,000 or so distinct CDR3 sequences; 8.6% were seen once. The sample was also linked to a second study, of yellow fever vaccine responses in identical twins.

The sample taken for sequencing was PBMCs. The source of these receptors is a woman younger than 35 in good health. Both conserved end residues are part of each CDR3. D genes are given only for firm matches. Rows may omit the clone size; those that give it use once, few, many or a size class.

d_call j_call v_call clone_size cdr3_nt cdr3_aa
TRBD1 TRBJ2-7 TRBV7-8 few TGTGCCAGCAGCCCGACAGGGGGGGCCGGCGAGCAGTACTTC CASSPTGGAGEQYF
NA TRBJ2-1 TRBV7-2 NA TGTGCCAGCAGCTTACGGGGGTTTGAGCAGTTCTTC CASSLRGFEQFF
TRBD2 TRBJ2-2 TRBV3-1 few TGTGCCAGCAGCCCTTTAGCGGGAGCGAGGACCGGGGAGCTGTTTTTT CASSPLAGARTGELFF
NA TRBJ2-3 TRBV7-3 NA TGTGCCAGCAGCTTATCGGACAATTTCCCGACAGATACGCAGTATTTT CASSLSDNFPTDTQYF
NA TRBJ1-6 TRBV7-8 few TGTGCCAGCAGCTTAGCTGGACGGTTGAGCTCCTATAATTCACCCCTCCACTTT CASSLAGRLSSYNSPLHF
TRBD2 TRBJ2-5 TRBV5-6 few TGTGCCAGCAGCTTGGGACTAGCGGGATGGGTCCAAGAGACCCAGTACTTC CASSLGLAGWVQETQYF
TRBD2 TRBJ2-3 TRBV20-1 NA TGCAGCCTACTTCTAGCGGGGGCTACAGATACGCAGTATTTT CSLLLAGATDTQYF
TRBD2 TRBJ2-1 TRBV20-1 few TGCAGTGCCCCGGGACTACAACATTACAATGAGCAGTTCTTC CSAPGLQHYNEQFF
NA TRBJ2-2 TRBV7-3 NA TGTGCCAGTGGACAGACCGCGAACACCGGGGAGCTGTTTTTT CASGQTANTGELFF
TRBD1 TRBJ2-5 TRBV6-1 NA TGTGCCAGCCGCCACCGACAGGGGGCAAGGGAGACCCAGTACTTC CASRHRQGARETQYF
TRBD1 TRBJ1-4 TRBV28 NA TGTGCCAGCAGTCCCACGGGGACAGGGCGTGAAAAACTGTTTTTT CASSPTGTGREKLFF
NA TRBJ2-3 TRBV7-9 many TGTGCCAGCAGCTTAAGGGACTTCACAGATACGCAGTATTTT CASSLRDFTDTQYF
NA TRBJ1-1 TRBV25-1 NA TGTGCCGGGAGAGGGGAGAACACTGAAGCTTTCTTT CAGRGENTEAFF
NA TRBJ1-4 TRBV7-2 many TGTGCCAGCAGCTTAGTTTGGGGGAAAGGTGAAAAACTGTTTTTT CASSLVWGKGEKLFF
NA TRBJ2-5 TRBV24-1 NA TGTGCCACCAGTGAGTCCAGGGTCCAAGAGACCCAGTACTTC CATSESRVQETQYF
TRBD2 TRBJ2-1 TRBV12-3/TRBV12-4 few TGTGCCAGCAGGAGGACTAGCGGGACTCAGCAGTTCTTC CASRRTSGTQQFF
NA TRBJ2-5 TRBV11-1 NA TGTGCCAGCAGCTTCGGGTCTAAAGTCCAAGAGACCCAGTACTTC CASSFGSKVQETQYF
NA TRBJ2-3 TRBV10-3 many TGTGCCACCTCCGGGGGAGGAAGCACAGATACGCAGTATTTT CATSGGGSTDTQYF
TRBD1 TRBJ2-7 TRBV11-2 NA TGTGCCAGCAGCCCGACGGACAGAGGGGGCTTAAACGAGCAGTACTTC CASSPTDRGGLNEQYF
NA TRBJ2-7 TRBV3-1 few TGTGCCAGCAGCCAAGGTTGGCACAACTACGAGCAGTACTTC CASSQGWHNYEQYF
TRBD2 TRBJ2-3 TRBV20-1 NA TGCAGTGCTAGAGATCACCGGAGTAGCGGGGGCCCTGATACGCAGTATTTT CSARDHRSSGGPDTQYF
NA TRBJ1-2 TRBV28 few TGTGCCAGCAGTACAGGGTTCTATGGCTACACCTTC CASSTGFYGYTF
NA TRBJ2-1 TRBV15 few TGTGCCACCAGCAGAGCGAGGGATTTGAACAATGAGCAGTTCTTC CATSRARDLNNEQFF